This T cell receptor (beta chain) was profiled in a study of OX40 agonist ivuxolimab in advanced cancers. Study-wide context: Ivuxolimab, an antibody acting as an agonist of OX40 (CD134), was used to treat patients. Among those enrolled, mean age was approximately 60 years (range 23 to 79) and approximately 80% were male. Partial responses were achieved by three patients, of whom one had hepatocellular carcinoma and two had cutaneous melanoma. Study-level results: The authors also found low normalized T-cell clonal expansion in some nonresponders.

The CDR3 totals 12 residues. Germline CDR1 and CDR2: SNHLY and FYNNEI. V lost 5 bases and J lost 6, with 10 bases in between. The protocol was immunoSEQ multiplex PCR, while the TCRdb copy is restricted to in-frame clones and leaves out a portion. Of approximately 72,000 clones in the sample, roughly 84% were seen once. This clone was recorded only once. Its matching antigen is unknown. This TCR was sampled from an adult with an advanced solid tumor such as melanoma, head and neck, liver or kidney cancer. The chain is built from TRBV2 and TRBJ1-2; TRBD1 might be the D (6 bases). Sequencing used CD4+ or CD8+ T cells sorted from blood, obtained in a trial of the OX40 agonist ivuxolimab. The CDR3 region has the DNA TGTGCCAGCAGTACACAGGGTAATGGCTACACCTTC. Amino acid sequence: CASSTQGNGYTF.